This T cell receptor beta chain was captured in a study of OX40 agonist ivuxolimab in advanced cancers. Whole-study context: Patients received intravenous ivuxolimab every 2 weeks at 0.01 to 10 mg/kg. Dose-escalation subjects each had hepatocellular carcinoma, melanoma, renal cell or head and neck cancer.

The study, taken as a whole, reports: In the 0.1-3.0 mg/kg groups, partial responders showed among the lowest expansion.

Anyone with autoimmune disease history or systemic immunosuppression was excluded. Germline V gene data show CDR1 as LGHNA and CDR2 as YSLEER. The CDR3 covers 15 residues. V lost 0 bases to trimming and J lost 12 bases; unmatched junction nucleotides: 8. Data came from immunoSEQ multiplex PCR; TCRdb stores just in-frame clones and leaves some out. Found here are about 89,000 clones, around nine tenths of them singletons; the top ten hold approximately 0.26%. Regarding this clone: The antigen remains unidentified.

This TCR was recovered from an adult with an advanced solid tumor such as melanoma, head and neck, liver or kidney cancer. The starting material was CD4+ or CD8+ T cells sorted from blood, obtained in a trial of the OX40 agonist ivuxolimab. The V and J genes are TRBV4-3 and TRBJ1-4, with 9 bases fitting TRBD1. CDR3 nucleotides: TGCGCCAGCAGCCAAGACCTCGGACAGGGGAAAGAACTGTTTTTT. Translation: CASSQDLGQGKELFF.